This T cell receptor (beta chain) comes out of a study of PD-L1 blockade in urothelial cancer. The time point denotes: pretreatment peripheral blood. This clone has only a few counts. Only in-frame clones appear in the TCRdb table, and some are missing; sequencing was by immunoSEQ multiplex PCR. The data contain about 87,000 clones, less than 90% of them seen just once; the ten biggest clones take up 2% to 2.5%. This TCR came from a man in his fifties or sixties with urothelial cancer. Sequencing was performed on PBMCs, taken around atezolizumab (anti-PD-L1) treatment.

CDR3 in DNA: TGTGCTAGCCGTTCCCAGGGTGACGTTTCCTACGAGCAGTACTTC. It specifies CASRSQGDVSYEQYF. The chain is built from TRBV12-5 and TRBJ2-7, with a weak D call TRBD1 (5 bases). From germline, CDR1 is LGHNT and CDR2 FRNRAP. This CDR3 contains 15 residues. V was trimmed by 9 bases and J by 1 base, leaving 19 bases between them.